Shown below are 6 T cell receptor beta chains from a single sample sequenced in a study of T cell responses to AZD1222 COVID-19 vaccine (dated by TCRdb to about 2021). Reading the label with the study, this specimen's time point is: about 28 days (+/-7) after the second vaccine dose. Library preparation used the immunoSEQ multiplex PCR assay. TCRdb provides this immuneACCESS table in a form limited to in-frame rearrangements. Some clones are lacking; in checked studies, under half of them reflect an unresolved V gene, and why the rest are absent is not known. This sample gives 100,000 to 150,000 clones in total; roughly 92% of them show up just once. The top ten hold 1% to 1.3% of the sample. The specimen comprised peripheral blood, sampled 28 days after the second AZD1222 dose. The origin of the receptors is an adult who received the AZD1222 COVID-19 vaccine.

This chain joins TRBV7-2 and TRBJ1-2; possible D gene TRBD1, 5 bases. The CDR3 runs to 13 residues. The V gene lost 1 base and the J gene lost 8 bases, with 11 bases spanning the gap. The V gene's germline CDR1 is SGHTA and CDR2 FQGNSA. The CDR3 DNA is TGTGCCAGCAGCTTAGGAGGGGTTCAAGGCTACACCTTC. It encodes CASSLGGVQGYTF.

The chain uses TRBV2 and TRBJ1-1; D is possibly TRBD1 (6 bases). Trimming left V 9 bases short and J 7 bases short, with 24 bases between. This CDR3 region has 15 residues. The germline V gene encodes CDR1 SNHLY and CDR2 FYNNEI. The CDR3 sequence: CAREKTGSEDGEAFF. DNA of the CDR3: TGTGCCAGGGAAAAAACAGGGTCGGAGGATGGTGAAGCTTTCTTT.

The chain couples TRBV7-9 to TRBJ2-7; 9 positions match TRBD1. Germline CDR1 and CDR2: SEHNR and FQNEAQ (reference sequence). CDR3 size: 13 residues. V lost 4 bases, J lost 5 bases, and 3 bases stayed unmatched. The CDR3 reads CASSSRDRDEQYF. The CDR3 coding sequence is TGTGCCAGCAGCTCCCGGGACAGGGACGAGCAGTACTTC. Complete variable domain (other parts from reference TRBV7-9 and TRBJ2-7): DTGVSQNPRHKITKRGQNVTFRCDPISEHNRLYWYRQTLGQGPEFLTYFQNEAQLEKSRLLSDRFSAERPKGSFSTLEIQRTEQGDSAMYLCASSSRDRDEQYFGPGTRLTVT.

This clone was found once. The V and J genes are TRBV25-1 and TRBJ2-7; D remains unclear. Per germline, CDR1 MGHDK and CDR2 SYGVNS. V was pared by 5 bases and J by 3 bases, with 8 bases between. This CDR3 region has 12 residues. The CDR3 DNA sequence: TGTGCCAGCAGTTCACAGAACTACGAGCAGTACTTC. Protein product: CASSSQNYEQYF.

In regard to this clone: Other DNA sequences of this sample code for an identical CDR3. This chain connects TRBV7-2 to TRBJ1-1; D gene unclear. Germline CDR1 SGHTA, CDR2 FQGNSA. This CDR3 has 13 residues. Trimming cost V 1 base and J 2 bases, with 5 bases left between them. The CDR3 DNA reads TGTGCCAGCAGCTTAGTAGTTAACACTGAAGCTTTCTTT. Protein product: CASSLVVNTEAFF.

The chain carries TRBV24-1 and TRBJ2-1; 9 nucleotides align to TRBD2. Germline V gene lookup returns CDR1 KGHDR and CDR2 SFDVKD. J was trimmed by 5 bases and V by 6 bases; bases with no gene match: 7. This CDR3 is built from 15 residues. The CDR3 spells CATSLPSGRNNEQFF. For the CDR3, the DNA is TGTGCCACCAGTCTCCCCAGCGGGAGGAACAATGAGCAGTTCTTC.